These 20 T cell receptor beta chains were sequenced from one sample in a study of T cell responses to AZD1222 COVID-19 vaccine (TCRdb year 2021). The library was made by the immunoSEQ multiplex PCR assay. Imported from immuneACCESS, the table was reduced by TCRdb to in-frame sequences with V and J called. These copies leave out some clones; in studies compared against another copy, an unresolved V gene accounts for under half, and the cause of the remainder is not known. In this sample the table shows approximately 75,000 clones, around 87% of which occur a single time. The ten largest clones take up roughly 18% of the sample. The time point label for this specimen denotes: about 28 days (+/-7) after the second vaccine dose. The sequenced sample was peripheral blood, obtained 28 days after the second AZD1222 dose. All receptors come from an adult who received the AZD1222 COVID-19 vaccine.

The chain joins TRBV29-1 to TRBJ2-2; D uncertain. V gave up 3 bases and J gave up 3 bases, with 5 bases separating them. The CDR3 is made up of 12 amino acids. The V gene's germline CDR1 is SQVTM and CDR2 ANQGSEA. CDR3 amino acids: CSVDSYTGELFF. The DNA for the CDR3 is TGCAGCGTTGATAGCTACACCGGGGAGCTGTTTTTT.

The chain couples TRBV3-1 (or the pseudogene TRBV3-2) to TRBJ1-2; possible D gene TRBD1, 6 bases. Trimming took off 2 bases at V and 4 bases at J, with 11 bases between the two ends. Germline values: CDR1 LGHDT, CDR2 YNNKEL (reference sequence). The CDR3 extends over 14 amino acids. CDR3 DNA sequence: TGTGCCAGCAGCCAAAAGGGGGGTTCCTATGGCTACACCTTC. Its protein product is CASSQKGGSYGYTF.

The chain carries TRBV28 and TRBJ2-7; the D is unclear. The germline V gene has CDR1 MDHEN and CDR2 SYDVKM. CDR3 length: 14 amino acids. Between the trimmed V and J ends, which lost 4 bases and 2 bases, there was a span of 12 bases. The CDR3 DNA reads as TGTGCCAGCAGTTCGCCGATTGCTCCCTACGAGCAGTACTTC. Protein sequence: CASSSPIAPYEQYF.

The gene calls are TRBV28 and TRBJ2-7; 7 bases line up with TRBD1. Germline CDR1 reads MDHEN; CDR2 reads SYDVKM. The CDR3 runs 14 residues. The ends lost 5 bases at V and 3 bases at J; junction bases unmatched: 7. CDR3 protein: CASSTTGVFYEQYF. CDR3 sequence (DNA): TGTGCCAGCAGTACTACAGGGGTGTTCTACGAGCAGTACTTC. Drawing the rest from reference TRBV28 and TRBJ2-7, the complete variable domain is DVKVTQSSRYLVKRTGEKVFLECVQDMDHENMFWYRQDPGLGLRLIYFSYDVKMKEKGDIPEGYSVSREKKERFSLILESASTNQTSMYLCASSTTGVFYEQYFGPGTRLTVT.

The chain carries TRBV7-6 and TRBJ2-7; D not certain. In germline, CDR1 is SGHVS, CDR2 FNYEAQ. V lost 0 bases, J lost 2 bases, and 14 bases lay in between. The CDR3 is made up of 16 amino acids. The CDR3 spells CASSLALDPQTYEQYF. The CDR3 nucleotides read TGTGCCAGCAGCTTAGCGCTGGATCCTCAAACCTACGAGCAGTACTTC.

The chain uses TRBV2 and TRBJ1-1; D ambiguous. This CDR3 region has 13 residues. Trimming removed 3 bases at V and 7 bases at J, with 12 bases between. Germline loops: CDR1 SNHLY, CDR2 FYNNEI. CDR3 sequence (DNA): TGTGCCAGCAGTGACGGCAGCCGTCTTGAAGCTTTCTTT. The encoded protein is CASSDGSRLEAFF.

The V gene is TRBV28, the J gene TRBJ2-7; D is undetermined. CDR1 is MDHEN and CDR2 is SYDVKM in the germline V gene. V lost 2 bases and J lost 5, with 16 bases in between. The CDR3 totals 15 residues. The chain's CDR3 is CASSLRAANRHEQYF. In DNA, the CDR3 is TGTGCCAGCAGTTTAAGGGCAGCGAACCGGCACGAGCAGTACTTC.

The chain employs TRBV18 and TRBJ1-1; D might be TRBD1 (5 bases). Trimming pared 4 bases from V and 8 bases from J, leaving 11 bases between. The CDR3 length is 12 residues. Germline V gene lookup returns CDR1 KGHSH and CDR2 LQKENI. CDR3 in amino acids: CASSRDPSEAFF. CDR3 nucleotide sequence: TGTGCCAGCTCACGGGACCCGTCCGAAGCTTTCTTT.

V usage is TRBV3-1 (or the pseudogene TRBV3-2) and J usage is TRBJ1-3, with 9 bases matching TRBD1. The J segment lost 3 bases and the V segment lost 0 bases, leaving 6 bases of the junction unmatched. The CDR3 totals 17 residues. In germline, CDR1 is LGHDT, CDR2 YNNKEL (reference sequence). The CDR3 here is CASSQDTGTGYGNTIYF. In DNA, the CDR3 is TGTGCCAGCAGCCAAGATACCGGGACAGGGTATGGAAACACCATATATTTT.

The chain links TRBV20-1 to TRBJ2-5; D is undetermined. Per germline, CDR1 DFQATT and CDR2 SNEGSKA (reference sequence). The CDR3 consists of 11 residues. V was clipped by 5 bases and J by 3 bases, with 7 bases between them. The CDR3: CSAWAEETQYF. The CDR3 nucleotides are TGCAGTGCTTGGGCGGAAGAGACCCAGTACTTC.

J is TRBJ2-1 and V is TRBV10-3; 8 bases are a match to TRBD1. This CDR3 spans 14 amino acids. Germline lookup yields CDR1 ENHRY and CDR2 SYGVKD. J gave up 2 bases and V 6 bases, and 3 bases lay outside the gene matches. CDR3 region: CAIRGTGTYNEQFF. The CDR3 nucleotides read TGTGCCATCAGGGGGACAGGCACCTACAATGAGCAGTTCTTC.

The rearrangement uses TRBV27 and TRBJ2-1; 8 nucleotides agree with TRBD2. Trimming cost V 6 bases and J 6 bases; bases outside gene matches: 19. The CDR3 loop spans 18 amino acids. Per germline, CDR1 MNHEY and CDR2 SMNVEV (reference sequence). In DNA form, the CDR3 reads TGTGCCAGCAGGTTACTAGCGGTTACAATCTCTAAAATCAATGAGCAGTTCTTC. Translating gives CASRLLAVTISKINEQFF.

This clone was seen once. This chain joins TRBV27 and TRBJ1-1; D is ambiguous. CDR3 length equals 15 residues. The V end lost 5 bases, the J end lost 7 bases, and 20 bases lay between the germline ends. The germline gives CDR1 MNHEY, CDR2 SMNVEV (reference sequence). The CDR3 sequence: CASSPALGRVGEAFF. For the CDR3, the DNA is TGTGCCAGCAGTCCGGCCCTGGGAAGGGTCGGTGAAGCTTTCTTT.

The rearrangement uses TRBV2 and TRBJ1-2, with 9 bases identical to TRBD1. Germline assignment: CDR1 SNHLY and CDR2 FYNNEI. This CDR3 region has 13 residues. J gave up 7 bases and V 6 bases, and 6 bases lay outside the gene matches. The CDR3 reads CASRETGGIGYTF. The CDR3 DNA sequence: TGTGCCAGCAGAGAGACAGGGGGGATTGGCTACACCTTC.

The chain is built from TRBV10-1 and TRBJ2-1; 11 nucleotides match TRBD2. Germline V gene sequence: CDR1 WNHNN, CDR2 SYGVQD (reference sequence). V trimming: 5 bases; J trimming: 5 bases; junction bases outside the gene matches: 2. The CDR3 is made up of 14 amino acids. The DNA of the CDR3 is TGCGCCAGCAGTATAGCGGGGGGGAACAATGAGCAGTTCTTC. Its translation: CASSIAGGNNEQFF.

The J gene is TRBJ1-6, the V gene TRBV3-1 (or the pseudogene TRBV3-2), with TRBD1 matching 9 bases. The V gene's germline CDR1 is LGHDT and CDR2 YNNKEL (reference sequence). V was pared by 1 base and J by 8 bases, with 0 bases of the junction left unmatched. The CDR3 is made up of 14 amino acids. As DNA, the CDR3 is TGTGCCAGCAGCCAAGGACAGGGGGATTCACCCCTCCACTTT. Amino acid sequence: CASSQGQGDSPLHF.

V and J are TRBV30 and TRBJ2-2; TRBD1 matches 10 bases. This CDR3 has 14 residues. Trimming removed 8 bases from V and 4 bases from J; junction bases left unmatched: 7. CDR1 is GTSNPN and CDR2 is SVGIG in the germline V gene (reference sequence). Here the CDR3 DNA reads TGTGCCCTTGCTTGGACAGGGGGCACCGGGGAGCTGTTTTTT. It is translated as CALAWTGGTGELFF.

The gene calls are TRBV5-1 and TRBJ1-2, with 8 bases identical to TRBD1. This CDR3 spans 13 amino acids. Germline V gene sequence: CDR1 SGHRS, CDR2 YFSETQ. V dropped 4 bases and J dropped 7; count of bases not matched to a gene: 6. The CDR3 sequence: CASSGGQVFGYTF. The CDR3 DNA follows: TGCGCCAGCAGCGGGGGACAGGTATTTGGCTACACCTTC.

This clone was seen only a few times. The rearrangement joins TRBV9 to TRBJ2-7; D is unresolved. Trimming left V 0 bases short and J 0 bases short, with 7 bases between. The germline gives CDR1 SGDLS, CDR2 YYNGEE. The CDR3 has 14 residues. The CDR3 DNA reads TGTGCCAGCAGCGTAGGAACTGTCTCCTACGAGCAGTACTTC. Amino acid sequence: CASSVGTVSYEQYF. Based on the CDR3 plus reference TRBV9 and TRBJ2-7, the full variable domain is DSGVTQTPKHLITATGQRVTLRCSPRSGDLSVYWYQQSLDQGLQFLIQYYNGEERAKGNILERFSAQQFPDLHSELNLSSLELGDSALYFCASSVGTVSYEQYFGPGTRLTVT.

This chain connects TRBV7-2 to TRBJ2-5, with 9 bases aligning to TRBD1. Germline lookup yields CDR1 SGHTA and CDR2 FQGNSA. J was trimmed by 2 bases and V by 6 bases; bases with no gene match: 7. This CDR3 is built from 15 residues. CDR3 in DNA: TGTGCCAGCAGTCCGGACAGGGGACTACAAGAGACCCAGTACTTC. This sequence encodes CASSPDRGLQETQYF.